The 13 T cell receptor beta chains presented below share a single source sample, sequenced in a study of blood T cell repertoires in COVID-19. Libraries were prepared by immunoSEQ multiplex PCR; TCRdb keeps only in-frame clonotypes and omits some of them. The data contain about 69,000 clones, 60% to 85% of them singletons. The sample was peripheral blood. These TCRs come from a man aged 55 to 70 with acute or convalescent COVID-19.

The DNA for the CDR3 is TGTGCCAGCAGTGGGTTCGGGGGTTCAGGAAACACCATATATTTT. It translates to CASSGFGGSGNTIYF. V and J are TRBV2 and TRBJ1-3, with D possibly TRBD1 on 5 matching bases. The CDR3 contains 15 residues. V lost 4 bases, J lost 4 bases, and 14 bases lay in between. Per germline, CDR1 SNHLY and CDR2 FYNNEI.

J is TRBJ2-7 and V is TRBV29-1; possible D gene TRBD1, 6 bases. Per the germline V gene, CDR1 is SQVTM and CDR2 is ANQGSEA. Between the trimmed V and J ends, which lost 6 bases and 0 bases, there was a span of 15 bases. The CDR3 consists of 14 residues. This CDR3 is CSVIPGVSSYEQYF. The CDR3 nucleotides are TGCAGCGTGATACCAGGGGTTTCCTCCTACGAGCAGTACTTC.

The V gene is TRBV6-2 or TRBV6-3, the J gene TRBJ2-7; tentatively, D is TRBD2 (5 bases). The germline gives CDR1 MNHEY, CDR2 SVGEGT. V was pared by 2 bases and J by 6 bases, with 11 bases between. This CDR3 has 13 residues. The CDR3 coding sequence is TGTGCCAGCAGTTACCCGGGAATTCCCGAGCAGTACTTC. Its protein is CASSYPGIPEQYF.

The chain combines TRBV6-2 or TRBV6-3 with TRBJ2-5; 9 bases line up with TRBD1. Germline trimming cut 5 bases from V and 9 bases from J; bases unmatched to any gene: 13. This CDR3 has 15 residues. Germline CDR1 MNHEY, CDR2 SVGEGT. CDR3 DNA sequence: TGTGCCAGCAGTAGACAGGGGGGAGGACAAGTGGCCCAGTACTTC. It specifies CASSRQGGGQVAQYF.

In its sample, this clone was seen once. This chain joins TRBV6-5 and TRBJ2-7; 7 bases map to TRBD1. The CDR3 covers 13 residues. After removal of 9 bases from V and 3 bases from J, the junction contained 8 bases not matched to a gene. CDR1 and CDR2 (germline): MNHEY, SVGAGI. The CDR3 sequence is CASSIDRVYEQYF. In DNA, the CDR3 is TGTGCCAGTTCTATCGACAGGGTCTACGAGCAGTACTTC.

The gene calls are TRBV19 and TRBJ1-4; tentative D call: TRBD1 (6 bases). Per germline, CDR1 LNHDA and CDR2 SQIVND (reference sequence). V shed 4 bases and J shed 4 bases, with 19 bases lying between them. The CDR3 runs 17 residues. CDR3 amino acids: CASSTRHRTVDNEKLFF. As DNA, the CDR3 is TGTGCCAGTAGTACCCGTCACCGGACAGTAGATAATGAAAAACTGTTTTTT.

The rearrangement links TRBV7-3 to TRBJ2-2; TRBD1 matches 8 bases. The CDR3 is 14 amino acids. Trimming took 5 bases from V and 4 from J; bases not matched to a gene: 3. Germline lookup yields CDR1 SGHTA and CDR2 FQGTGA. The CDR3 nucleotides read TGTGCCAGCAGCAACCAGGGGGCCACCGGGGAGCTGTTTTTT. This gives the protein CASSNQGATGELFF.

The CDR3, as DNA: TGTGCCAGCAGCTTTCAGGGCTCCTATAATTCACCCCTCCACTTT. As protein: CASSFQGSYNSPLHF. V is TRBV11-2 and J is TRBJ1-6; TRBD1 is a possible D gene (5 bases). The CDR3 runs to 15 residues. Germline CDR1 is SGHAT and CDR2 is FQNNGV. The V end lost 3 bases, the J end lost 0 bases, and 6 bases lay between the germline ends.

The V gene is TRBV7-6, the J gene TRBJ1-1; D might be TRBD1 (5 bases). The length of the CDR3 is 13 residues. V lost 4 bases to trimming and J lost 6 bases, with 12 bases between them. CDR1 is SGHVS and CDR2 is FNYEAQ in the germline V gene. In DNA form, the CDR3 reads TGTGCCAGCAGCTCCTCAGGGATGGCTGAAGCTTTCTTT. Protein product: CASSSSGMAEAFF.

This rearrangement joins TRBV6-5 to TRBJ1-5; D is ambiguous. The germline V and J ends were trimmed by 4 bases and 0 bases, with 10 bases remaining between them. The V gene's germline CDR1 is MNHEY and CDR2 SVGAGI. The CDR3 has 15 amino acids. The CDR3 loop reads CASSSDRGSNQPQHF. In nucleotides, the CDR3 is TGTGCCAGCAGTTCCGATCGAGGTAGCAATCAGCCCCAGCATTTT.

The count of this clone is one. The chain has TRBV6-5 and TRBJ2-7, with 9 nucleotides matching TRBD2. Looked up from germline, CDR1 is MNHEY and CDR2 is SVGAGI. The CDR3 length is 14 residues. V shed 6 bases, J shed 2 bases, and the junction held 5 bases outside the gene matches. In DNA form, the CDR3 reads TGTGCCAGCAGGCTAGCGGGGAGCCCCTACGAGCAGTACTTC. Protein product: CASRLAGSPYEQYF.

This chain uses TRBV6-1 with TRBJ1-5; D is undetermined. The germline V gene has CDR1 MNHNS and CDR2 SASEGT. Trimming took off 1 base at V and 5 bases at J, with 15 bases between the two ends. CDR3 size: 16 residues. The CDR3 sequence: CASSEDLGNKYQPQHF. The CDR3 nucleotides read TGTGCCAGCAGTGAAGATCTAGGAAATAAGTATCAGCCCCAGCATTTT.

J is TRBJ1-4 and V is TRBV19; tentatively, D is TRBD1 (6 bases). V was trimmed by 3 bases and J by 4 bases, leaving 12 bases between them. The CDR3 is 15 residues long. Germline CDR1 LNHDA, CDR2 SQIVND (reference sequence). The CDR3 loop reads CASSIPGHYNEKLFF. The CDR3 DNA is TGTGCCAGTAGTATCCCGGGACACTATAATGAAAAACTGTTTTTT.